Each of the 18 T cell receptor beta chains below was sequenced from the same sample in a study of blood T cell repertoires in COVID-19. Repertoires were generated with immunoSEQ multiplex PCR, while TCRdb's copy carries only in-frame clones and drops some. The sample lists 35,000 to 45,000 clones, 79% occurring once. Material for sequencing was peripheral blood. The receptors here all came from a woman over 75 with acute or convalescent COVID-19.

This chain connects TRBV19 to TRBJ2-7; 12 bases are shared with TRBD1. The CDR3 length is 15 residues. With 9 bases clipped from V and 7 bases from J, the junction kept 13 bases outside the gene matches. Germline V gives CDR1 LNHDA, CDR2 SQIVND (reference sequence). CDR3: CASSSGTGGAWEQYF. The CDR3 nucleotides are TGTGCCAGCTCCTCCGGGACAGGGGGCGCGTGGGAGCAGTACTTC.

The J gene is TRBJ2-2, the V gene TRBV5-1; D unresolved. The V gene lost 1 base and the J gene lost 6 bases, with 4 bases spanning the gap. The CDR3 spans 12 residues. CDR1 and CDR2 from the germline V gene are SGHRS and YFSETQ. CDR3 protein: CASSLPAGELFF. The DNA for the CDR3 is TGCGCCAGCAGCTTGCCGGCCGGGGAGCTGTTTTTT.

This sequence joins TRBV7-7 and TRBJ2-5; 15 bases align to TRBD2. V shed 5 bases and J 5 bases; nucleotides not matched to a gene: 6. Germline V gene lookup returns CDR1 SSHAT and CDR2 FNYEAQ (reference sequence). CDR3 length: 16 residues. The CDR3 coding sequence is TGTGCCAGCAGCCCGGGGACTAGCGGGAGGTGGGAGACCCAGTACTTC. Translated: CASSPGTSGRWETQYF. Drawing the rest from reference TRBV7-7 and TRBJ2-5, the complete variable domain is GAGVSQSPRYKVTKRGQDVTLRCDPISSHATLYWYQQALGQGPEFLTYFNYEAQPDKSGLPSDRFSAERPEGSISTLTIQRTEQRDSAMYRCASSPGTSGRWETQYFGPGTRLLVL.

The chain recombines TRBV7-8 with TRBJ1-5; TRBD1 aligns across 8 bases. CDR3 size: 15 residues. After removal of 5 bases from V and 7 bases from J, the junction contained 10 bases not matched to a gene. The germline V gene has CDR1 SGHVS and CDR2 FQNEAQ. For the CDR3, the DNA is TGTGCCAGCAGCCCCTCCGGGACAGGCAGACAGCCCCAGCATTTT. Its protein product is CASSPSGTGRQPQHF.

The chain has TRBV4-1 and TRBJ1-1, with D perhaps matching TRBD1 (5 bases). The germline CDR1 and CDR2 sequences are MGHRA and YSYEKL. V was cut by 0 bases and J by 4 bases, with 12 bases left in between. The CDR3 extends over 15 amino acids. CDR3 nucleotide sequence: TGCGCCAGCAGCCAAGATCCCGGACACCGCACTGAAGCTTTCTTT. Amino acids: CASSQDPGHRTEAFF.

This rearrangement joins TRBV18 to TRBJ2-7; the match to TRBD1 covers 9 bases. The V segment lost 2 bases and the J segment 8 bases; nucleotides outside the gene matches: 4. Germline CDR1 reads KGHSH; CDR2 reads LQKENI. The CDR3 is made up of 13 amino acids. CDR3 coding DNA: TGTGCCAGCTCACCAAGGACAGGGGAAAAGCAGTACTTC. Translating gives CASSPRTGEKQYF.

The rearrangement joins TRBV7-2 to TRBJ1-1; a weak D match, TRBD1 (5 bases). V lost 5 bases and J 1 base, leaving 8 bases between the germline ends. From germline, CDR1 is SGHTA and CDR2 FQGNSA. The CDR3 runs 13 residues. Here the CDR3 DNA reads TGTGCCAGCAGCCGTGGACAGAACACTGAAGCTTTCTTT. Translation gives CASSRGQNTEAFF.

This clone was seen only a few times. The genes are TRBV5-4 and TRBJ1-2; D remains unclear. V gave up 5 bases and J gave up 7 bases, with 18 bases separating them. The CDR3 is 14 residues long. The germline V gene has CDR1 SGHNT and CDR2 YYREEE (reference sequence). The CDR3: CASSAAWREGGYTF. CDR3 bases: TGTGCCAGCAGTGCGGCCTGGCGGGAAGGTGGCTACACCTTC.

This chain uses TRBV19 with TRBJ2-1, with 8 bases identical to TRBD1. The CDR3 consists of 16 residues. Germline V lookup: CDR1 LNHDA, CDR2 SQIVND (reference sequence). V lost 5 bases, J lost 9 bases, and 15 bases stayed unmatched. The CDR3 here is CASSPRTGFGGSEQFF. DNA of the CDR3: TGTGCCAGTAGTCCCCGGACAGGGTTCGGGGGCAGTGAGCAGTTCTTC.

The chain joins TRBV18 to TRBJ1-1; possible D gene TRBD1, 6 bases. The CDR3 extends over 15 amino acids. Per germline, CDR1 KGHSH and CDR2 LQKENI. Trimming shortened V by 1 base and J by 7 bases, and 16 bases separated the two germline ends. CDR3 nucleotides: TGTGCCAGCTCACCACGAAGGGCAGGGGCCAATGAAGCTTTCTTT. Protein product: CASSPRRAGANEAFF.

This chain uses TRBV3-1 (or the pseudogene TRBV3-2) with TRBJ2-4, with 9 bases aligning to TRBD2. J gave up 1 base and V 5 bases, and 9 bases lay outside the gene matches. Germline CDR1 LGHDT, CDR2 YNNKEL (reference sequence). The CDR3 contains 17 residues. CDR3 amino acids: CASSGSGSGFAKNIQYF. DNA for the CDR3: TGTGCCAGCAGCGGTAGCGGGAGTGGCTTTGCCAAAAACATTCAGTACTTC.

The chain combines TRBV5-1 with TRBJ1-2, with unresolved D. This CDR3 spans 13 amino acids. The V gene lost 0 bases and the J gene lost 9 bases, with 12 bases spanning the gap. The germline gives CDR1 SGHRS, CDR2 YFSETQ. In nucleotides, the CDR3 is TGCGCCAGCAGCTTGGAGGACTCCCGAAGCTACACCTTC. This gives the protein CASSLEDSRSYTF.

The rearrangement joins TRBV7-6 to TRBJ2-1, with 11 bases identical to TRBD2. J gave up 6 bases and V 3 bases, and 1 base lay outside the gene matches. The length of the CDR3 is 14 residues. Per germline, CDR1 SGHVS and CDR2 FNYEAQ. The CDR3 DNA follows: TGTGCCAGCAGCTTCGGGACTAGCGGCAATGAGCAGTTCTTC. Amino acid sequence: CASSFGTSGNEQFF.

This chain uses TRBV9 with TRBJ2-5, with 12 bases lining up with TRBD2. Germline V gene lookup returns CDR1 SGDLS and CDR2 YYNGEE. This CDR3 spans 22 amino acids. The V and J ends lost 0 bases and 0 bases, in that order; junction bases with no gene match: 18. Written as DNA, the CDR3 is TGTGCCAGCAGCGTAGGGACGGGACTAGCGGGCTCCGGGGCTGAAAACCAAGAGACCCAGTACTTC. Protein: CASSVGTGLAGSGAENQETQYF.

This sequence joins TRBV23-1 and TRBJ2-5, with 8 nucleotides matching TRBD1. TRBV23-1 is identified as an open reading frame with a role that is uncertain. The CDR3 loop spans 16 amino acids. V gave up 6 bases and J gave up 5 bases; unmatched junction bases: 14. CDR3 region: CASSLPTQGACETQYF. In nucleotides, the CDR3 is TGCGCCAGCAGCCTCCCGACGCAGGGGGCCTGCGAGACCCAGTACTTC.

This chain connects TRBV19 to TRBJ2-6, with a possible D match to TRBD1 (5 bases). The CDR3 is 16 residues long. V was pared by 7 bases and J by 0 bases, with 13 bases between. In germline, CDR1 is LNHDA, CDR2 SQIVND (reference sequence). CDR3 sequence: CASTRAPTSGANVLTF. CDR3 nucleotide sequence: TGTGCCAGTACCAGGGCGCCAACCTCTGGGGCCAACGTCCTGACTTTC. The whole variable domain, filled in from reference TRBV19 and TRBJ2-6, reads DGGITQSPKYLFRKEGQNVTLSCEQNLNHDAMYWYRQDPGQGLRLIYYSQIVNDFQKGDIAEGYSVSREKKESFPLTVTSAQKNPTAFYLCASTRAPTSGANVLTFGAGSRLTVL.

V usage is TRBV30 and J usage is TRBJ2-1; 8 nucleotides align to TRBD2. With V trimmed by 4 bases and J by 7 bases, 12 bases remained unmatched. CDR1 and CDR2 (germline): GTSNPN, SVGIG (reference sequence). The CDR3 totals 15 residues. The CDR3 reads CAWTPGGRRMNEQFF. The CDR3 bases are TGTGCCTGGACCCCTGGCGGGAGGAGGATGAATGAGCAGTTCTTC.

The CDR3 DNA reads as TGTGCCAGCAGTGCCCGACTAGCGGGCAGGGGAGATACGCAGTATTTT. Translation: CASSARLAGRGDTQYF. The rearrangement joins TRBV28 to TRBJ2-3; 10 bases are a match to TRBD2. Germline lookup yields CDR1 MDHEN and CDR2 SYDVKM. V lost 5 bases to trimming and J lost 5 bases; unmatched junction nucleotides: 10. The CDR3 consists of 16 residues. Full variable domain (remainder filled in from reference TRBV28 and TRBJ2-3): DVKVTQSSRYLVKRTGEKVFLECVQDMDHENMFWYRQDPGLGLRLIYFSYDVKMKEKGDIPEGYSVSREKKERFSLILESASTNQTSMYLCASSARLAGRGDTQYFGPGTRLTVL.